The 32 T cell receptor beta chains below come from one sample, sequenced in a study of T cells in Graves' hyperthyroidism and ophthalmopathy. The source material, RNA transcripts, was used to amplify TCR beta CDR3 regions. The HTBI set primed first-round TCR CDR3 RT-PCR. MiXCR, applied by TCRdb to the multiplex PCR reads, yields one record per CDR3 protein. Of some 250,000 distinct CDR3 sequences in the sample, 13% to 15% are singletons; the top ten hold roughly 15%. Sequencing input: blood. The receptors stem from a woman aged 40 to 55 with Graves' hyperthyroidism that later progressed to Graves' ophthalmopathy.

Many counts were recorded for this clonotype. Here the CDR3 reads CASSLPLSGPYEQYF. CDR3 coding DNA: TGTGCCAGCAGCCTACCTCTCTCGGGGCCCTACGAGCAGTACTTC. This chain uses TRBV11-3 with TRBJ2-7; D could derive from TRBD1 or TRBD2 (5 bases each). CDR3 size: 15 residues. V was shortened by 5 bases and J by 2 bases, with 16 bases between the two germline ends. Germline V gene sequence: CDR1 SGHNT, CDR2 YENEEA.

This clonotype was found a few times. This chain uses TRBV7-9 with TRBJ2-5; no reliable D call. Germline CDR1 SEHNR, CDR2 FQNEAQ (reference sequence). The V gene lost 3 bases and the J gene lost 0 bases, with 5 bases spanning the gap. CDR3 size: 13 residues. CDR3: CASSLADQETQYF. The CDR3 DNA sequence: TGTGCCAGCAGCTTGGCGGACCAAGAGACCCAGTACTTC.

This clonotype occurred many times. This chain connects TRBV27 to TRBJ2-1, with 10 nucleotides matching TRBD2. V lost 3 bases and J lost 10; bases outside the gene matches: 9. CDR3 length: 15 residues. Germline loops: CDR1 MNHEY, CDR2 SMNVEV (reference sequence). This CDR3 is CASSLYTSGIREQFF. CDR3 sequence (DNA): TGTGCCAGCAGTTTGTATACTAGCGGGATTAGAGAGCAGTTCTTC.

This clonotype was seen only a few times. The genes are TRBV6-5 and TRBJ1-1, with 8 bases aligning to TRBD1. V lost 1 base to trimming and J lost 1 base; unmatched junction nucleotides: 14. CDR1 and CDR2 (germline): MNHEY, SVGAGI. CDR3 length: 19 residues. This CDR3 is CASSYFVPGRGPRNTEAFF. The DNA for the CDR3 is TGTGCCAGCAGTTACTTTGTTCCGGGCAGGGGGCCCAGGAACACTGAAGCTTTCTTT.

This clonotype was counted between two and nine times. This chain connects TRBV3-1 to TRBJ2-2; D call uncertain. Trimming removed 4 bases from V and 6 bases from J, with 12 bases in between. Germline-derived CDR1 and CDR2 are LGHDT and YNNKEL (reference sequence). The CDR3 runs 14 residues. The CDR3 loop is CASSRGDSPGELFF. CDR3 nucleotides: TGTGCCAGCAGCCGAGGTGACTCCCCCGGGGAGCTGTTTTTT.

The V gene is TRBV27, the J gene TRBJ2-6; 10 positions match TRBD1. This CDR3 has 19 residues. CDR1 and CDR2 from the germline V gene are MNHEY and SMNVEV (reference sequence). V shed 4 bases and J 0 bases; nucleotides not matched to a gene: 9. In DNA form, the CDR3 reads TGTGCCAGCAGTTCACCCCCGGGACAGGGGAGCTCTGGGGCCAACGTCCTGACTTTC. It translates to CASSSPPGQGSSGANVLTF. The full variable domain, in which reference TRBV27 and TRBJ2-6 provide the parts outside the CDR3, is EAQVTQNPRYLITVTGKKLTVTCSQNMNHEYMSWYRQDPGLGLRQIYYSMNVEVTDKGDVPEGYKVSRKEKRNFPLILESPSPNQTSLYFCASSSPPGQGSSGANVLTFGAGSRLTVL.

This clonotype showed up many times. The J gene is TRBJ1-3, the V gene TRBV4-1; D is unresolved. Trimming removed 0 bases at V and 3 bases at J, with 12 bases between. The germline CDR1 and CDR2 sequences are MGHRA and YSYEKL. The CDR3 length is 16 residues. In DNA, the CDR3 is TGCGCCAGCAGCCAAGAGAGAATAGATTTTGGAAACACCATATATTTT. This sequence encodes CASSQERIDFGNTIYF.

Ten or more counts support this clonotype. This rearrangement joins TRBV2 to TRBJ2-6; 12 bases match TRBD2. The germline CDR1 and CDR2 sequences are SNHLY and FYNNEI. Unmatched junction bases numbered 8, after V lost 5 bases and J lost 3 bases. The CDR3 has 18 amino acids. As DNA, the CDR3 is TGTGCCAGCAGTCCAAGACTAGCGGGAGCGGGTGGGGCCAACGTCCTGACTTTC. This sequence encodes CASSPRLAGAGGANVLTF.

This sequence joins TRBV5-4 and TRBJ2-7; the D is unclear. This CDR3 is built from 15 residues. Germline loops: CDR1 SGHNT, CDR2 YYREEE (reference sequence). V lost 3 bases and J 4 bases, leaving 17 bases between the germline ends. CDR3 loop: CASSSVGRSRYEQYF. CDR3 DNA sequence: TGTGCCAGCAGCTCGGTGGGAAGGAGTCGGTACGAGCAGTACTTC.

This clonotype showed up just a few times. V and J are TRBV18 and TRBJ1-4; D ambiguous. Trimming cost V 6 bases and J 5 bases, with 13 bases left between them. Germline loops: CDR1 KGHSH, CDR2 LQKENI. The CDR3 runs to 14 residues. The CDR3 region has the DNA TGTGCCAGCTCCAACCAGCGGAGAAATGAAAAACTGTTTTTT. Translation gives CASSNQRRNEKLFF.

The chain is built from TRBV19 and TRBJ2-7, with 12 bases fitting TRBD2. The V gene end was trimmed by 4 bases and the J gene end by 0 bases; junction bases not matched to a gene: 4. The germline gives CDR1 LNHDA, CDR2 SQIVND (reference sequence). The CDR3 has 16 residues. CDR3 protein: CASSTTSGRSSYEQYF. The CDR3 nucleotides read TGTGCCAGTAGTACCACTAGCGGGAGGAGCTCCTACGAGCAGTACTTC.

The table lists this clonotype with many counts. V and J are TRBV11-2 and TRBJ2-6; D remains unclear. Between the trimmed V and J ends, which lost 4 bases and 0 bases, there was a span of 7 bases. CDR1 is SGHAT and CDR2 is FQNNGV in the germline V gene. The CDR3 runs 15 residues. CDR3 coding DNA: TGTGCCAGCAGCTCGACTCCCTCTGGGGCCAACGTCCTGACTTTC. Residues: CASSSTPSGANVLTF.

V usage is TRBV7-9 and J usage is TRBJ1-5; maybe TRBD1 (6 bases). The CDR3 is made up of 15 amino acids. V gave up 7 bases and J gave up 5 bases, with 18 bases separating them. Germline lookup yields CDR1 SEHNR and CDR2 FQNEAQ (reference sequence). CDR3 protein: CASTQGGAFDQPQHF. For the CDR3, the DNA is TGTGCCAGCACCCAAGGGGGGGCGTTCGATCAGCCCCAGCATTTT.

This clonotype was detected ten times or more. The rearrangement joins TRBV19 to TRBJ1-1; 8 bases align to TRBD1. This CDR3 spans 19 amino acids. The germline gives CDR1 LNHDA, CDR2 SQIVND (reference sequence). V was pared by 5 bases and J by 1 base, with 18 bases of the junction left unmatched. The CDR3 DNA is TGTGCCAGTAGTCCGTTCTCCTTCCGGACAGGGAAAGCGAACACTGAAGCTTTCTTT. Translation: CASSPFSFRTGKANTEAFF.

V gene TRBV28 combines with J gene TRBJ1-2, with 8 positions matching TRBD1. The CDR3 is made up of 16 amino acids. Germline loops: CDR1 MDHEN, CDR2 SYDVKM. With 4 bases clipped from V and 5 bases from J, the junction kept 12 bases outside the gene matches. The CDR3 reads CASSSSQGDRPYGYTF. In DNA, the CDR3 is TGTGCCAGCAGTTCCTCACAGGGGGACCGCCCGTATGGCTACACCTTC.

In its sample, this clonotype was seen many times. The chain couples TRBV28 to TRBJ2-1; 9 bases are shared with TRBD1. Germline loops: CDR1 MDHEN, CDR2 SYDVKM. The CDR3 is made up of 15 amino acids. The trim removed 6 bases at V and 7 bases at J, leaving 10 bases unmatched. The CDR3 DNA is TGTGCCAGCAGCCCAACAGGGGGCAGGGCGAATGAGCAGTTCTTC. As protein: CASSPTGGRANEQFF.

This clonotype was found many times. The chain is built from TRBV6-2 or TRBV6-3 and TRBJ2-7; D tentatively fits TRBD1 or TRBD2 (7 bases each). The V gene lost 4 bases and the J gene lost 5 bases, with 12 bases spanning the gap. CDR1 MNHEY and CDR2 SVGEGT come from the germline V gene. The length of the CDR3 is 13 residues. CDR3 in DNA: TGTGCCAGCAGTTGGGACAGCGGGGACGAGCAGTACTTC. Residues: CASSWDSGDEQYF.

This clonotype has only a few counts. One junction end disagrees with the germline gene, perhaps due to a read error. This chain uses TRBV28 with TRBJ2-1; weak D call: TRBD2 (5 bases). This CDR3 comprises 13 residues. Germline CDR1 and CDR2: MDHEN and SYDVKM. The CDR3 sequence is CAGSRGGYNEQFF. The CDR3 DNA is TGTGCCGGCAGCCGTGGAGGATACAATGAGCAGTTCTTC. The variable domain in full, completed from reference TRBV28 and TRBJ2-1, reads DVKVTQSSRYLVKRTGEKVFLECVQDMDHENMFWYRQDPGLGLRLIYFSYDVKMKEKGDIPEGYSVSREKKERFSLILESASTNQTSMYLCAGSRGGYNEQFFGPGTRLTVL.

This clonotype was counted at least ten times. This chain connects TRBV7-3 to TRBJ2-1; 13 bases fit TRBD2. Germline lookup yields CDR1 SGHTA and CDR2 FQGTGA. The CDR3 sequence is 17 residues long. After removal of 4 bases from V and 7 bases from J, the junction contained 10 bases not matched to a gene. The CDR3 DNA reads as TGTGCCAGCAGCTCCGGGACTAGCGGGACCCTAGGTAATGAGCAGTTCTTC. As protein: CASSSGTSGTLGNEQFF.

The V gene is TRBV11-3, the J gene TRBJ2-2, with D uncertain. V lost 5 bases, J lost 5 bases, and 9 bases lay in between. The CDR3 totals 13 residues. Germline V gene lookup returns CDR1 SGHNT and CDR2 YENEEA. CDR3 in DNA: TGTGCCAGCAGCCGGCCGGAGACCGGGGAGCTGTTTTTT. It specifies CASSRPETGELFF.

This clonotype was seen a few times. This chain uses TRBV5-1 with TRBJ1-1; TRBD1 is a possible D gene (5 bases). V lost 0 bases and J lost 0, with 12 bases in between. The germline V gene has CDR1 SGHRS and CDR2 YFSETQ. This CDR3 has 16 amino acids. The DNA for the CDR3 is TGCGCCAGCAGCTTGGCCGAAGTGGGGGTGAACACTGAAGCTTTCTTT. Its protein is CASSLAEVGVNTEAFF.

This clonotype appeared many times. The chain recombines TRBV11-2 with TRBJ2-1, with 7 bases lining up with TRBD2. J was trimmed by 8 bases and V by 1 base; bases with no gene match: 17. Germline V gene sequence: CDR1 SGHAT, CDR2 FQNNGV. This CDR3 is built from 18 residues. CDR3 protein: CASSLVGPGGTIRDEQFF. In DNA form, the CDR3 reads TGTGCCAGCAGCTTAGTTGGCCCTGGGGGGACTATACGTGATGAGCAGTTCTTC.

This clonotype showed up just a few times. The chain uses TRBV5-1 and TRBJ2-7, with 11 bases lining up with TRBD2. Looked up from germline, CDR1 is SGHRS and CDR2 is YFSETQ. CDR3 length equals 16 residues. V was pared by 0 bases and J by 9 bases, with 11 bases of the junction left unmatched. CDR3 amino acids: CASSLDRRTSGHGQYF. CDR3 DNA sequence: TGCGCCAGCAGCTTGGACCGGAGGACTAGCGGGCACGGGCAGTACTTC.

V and J are TRBV5-4 and TRBJ2-1, with 9 bases fitting TRBD2. CDR1 is SGHNT, CDR2 YYREEE, per germline (reference sequence). V lost 4 bases to trimming and J lost 3 bases; unmatched junction nucleotides: 8. This CDR3 comprises 16 residues. For the CDR3, the DNA is TGTGCCAGCAGCCCTGGTGCTAGCGGGAACTACAATGAGCAGTTCTTC. This sequence encodes CASSPGASGNYNEQFF.

The genes are TRBV20-1 and TRBJ2-7, with TRBD2 as a possible D gene (5 bases). The CDR3 has 12 amino acids. Germline assignment: CDR1 DFQATT and CDR2 SNEGSKA (reference sequence). Trimming took 4 bases from V and 1 from J, leaving 8 bases between them. The CDR3 protein is CSAIRGSYEQYF. The CDR3 DNA reads as TGCAGTGCTATCCGGGGATCCTACGAGCAGTACTTC.

This clonotype was detected ten times or more. This sequence joins TRBV28 and TRBJ1-1; D is unresolved. The CDR3 runs 11 residues. CDR1 and CDR2 from the germline V gene are MDHEN and SYDVKM. The ends were cut back, 4 bases at V and 12 bases at J, with 12 bases in the middle. As DNA, the CDR3 is TGTGCCAGCAGTTCCCCTAAGAAAACTTTCTTT. Encoded protein: CASSSPKKTFF.

This clonotype came up a few times. The germline gene is not matched at one end of the junction; a read error may be the cause. The chain links TRBV15 to TRBJ1-1; D unresolved. The CDR3 runs 16 residues. CDR1 and CDR2 from the germline V gene are LNHNV and YYDKDF (reference sequence). CDR3 nucleotide sequence: TGTGCCACCAGCAGAGATCCAGCGCTCGGGAACGCTGAAGCTTTCTTT. It encodes CATSRDPALGNAEAFF.

This clonotype turned up a few times. The chain joins TRBV9 to TRBJ2-3, with D unclear. Germline CDR1 and CDR2: SGDLS and YYNGEE. The germline V and J ends were trimmed by 5 bases and 2 bases, with 12 bases remaining between them. The CDR3 consists of 14 residues. CDR3: CASRGLGPTDTQYF. The CDR3 nucleotides read TGTGCCAGCAGAGGCCTGGGTCCCACAGATACGCAGTATTTT.

This clonotype was seen ten or more times. This chain connects TRBV12-3 or TRBV12-4 to TRBJ2-5; 8 positions match TRBD2. This CDR3 is 15 amino acids long. V dropped 3 bases and J dropped 5; count of bases not matched to a gene: 8. CDR3 residues: CASSLSGSSLETQYF. Written as DNA, the CDR3 is TGTGCCAGCAGTTTGAGCGGGAGCTCCCTTGAGACCCAGTACTTC.

The J gene is TRBJ2-1, the V gene TRBV7-9; TRBD2 matches at 16 bases. Germline CDR1 and CDR2: SEHNR and FQNEAQ (reference sequence). Trimming took 5 bases from V and 4 from J; bases not matched to a gene: 23. The CDR3 sequence is 23 residues long. Here the CDR3 reads CASSALGGSGTSGRARGYNEQFF. The CDR3 region has the DNA TGTGCCAGCAGCGCCTTAGGGGGTTCCGGGACTAGCGGGAGGGCCAGGGGTTACAATGAGCAGTTCTTC.

CDR3 coding DNA: TGTGCCAGCAGCCAAAACATTAGGACTATCCTCACCGGGGAGCTGTTTTTT. It yields the protein CASSQNIRTILTGELFF. The V call is TRBV16, the J call TRBJ2-2; a possible D gene is TRBD2 (6 bases). The CDR3 extends over 17 amino acids. The ends were cut back, 2 bases at V and 4 bases at J, with 17 bases in the middle. In germline, CDR1 is KGHSY, CDR2 FQNENV.

The chain carries TRBV7-3 and TRBJ2-4; tentatively, D is TRBD2 (7 bases). The CDR3 contains 15 residues. V lost 4 bases to trimming and J lost 5 bases, with 15 bases between them. The germline V gene encodes CDR1 SGHTA and CDR2 FQGTGA. The CDR3 DNA sequence: TGTGCCAGCAGCTCCGAGGGGGGGCGCGAAAACATTCAGTACTTC. Protein sequence: CASSSEGGRENIQYF.